A selection of T cell receptor beta chains follows, all from one sample in a study of control samples from healthy donors and cancer patients. TCRdb's copy holds only in-frame clones and misses some; the assay was immunoSEQ multiplex PCR. The sample records approximately 100,000 clones, around 80% being singletons. Sequenced material: blood. The receptors here all came from a man in his 60s in good health. Both conserved end residues are part of each CDR3. The D gene is left open where the match is weak. Expanded clones get a size class; other rows say once, few or many, or leave the size out.

TRBV6-6	.	once	TRBJ2-7	CASSYKAGFWDYEQYF	TGTGCCAGCAGTTACAAGGCAGGGTTTTGGGACTACGAGCAGTACTTC
TRBV29-1	.	.	TRBJ2-5	CSVELQKGLEVTTQYF	TGCAGCGTTGAACTGCAAAAAGGATTAGAGGTGACGACCCAGTACTTC
TRBV6-5	.	.	TRBJ1-4	CASRTQNGKLFF	TGTGCCAGCAGGACTCAGAACGGGAAACTGTTTTTT
TRBV11-2	.	.	TRBJ1-4	CASSLESARAKEKLFF	TGTGCCAGCAGCTTAGAATCGGCCAGGGCGAAGGAAAAACTGTTTTTT
TRBV28	.	.	TRBJ2-7	CASSFGSSYEQYF	TGTGCCAGCAGTTTTGGGAGCAGCTACGAGCAGTACTTC
TRBV5-4	.	.	TRBJ2-1	CASSLEVLGGSYNEQFF	TGTGCCAGCAGCTTGGAGGTCTTGGGAGGCTCCTACAATGAGCAGTTCTTC
TRBV3-1/TRBV3-2	.	.	TRBJ2-7	CASSPPPGLVYEQYF	TGTGCCAGCAGTCCCCCCCCCGGGCTAGTCTACGAGCAGTACTTC
TRBV28	.	.	TRBJ2-7	CASSLVLYEQYF	TGTGCCAGCAGTTTAGTACTCTACGAGCAGTACTTC
TRBV7-9	TRBD1	.	TRBJ1-4	CASRDDRDVSEKLFF	TGTGCCAGCAGAGATGACAGGGACGTGAGTGAAAAACTGTTTTTT
TRBV5-4	TRBD1	once	TRBJ1-6	CASSGTGEVSPLHF	TGTGCCAGCAGCGGAACAGGGGAGGTCTCACCCCTCCACTTT
TRBV24-1	TRBD1	.	TRBJ2-3	CATSDFGTGSADTQYF	TGTGCCACCAGTGATTTTGGGACAGGGTCGGCAGATACGCAGTATTTT
TRBV28	.	.	TRBJ2-7	CASSSGTHTTYEQYF	TGTGCCAGCAGTTCCGGGACTCACACTACCTACGAGCAGTACTTC
TRBV9	.	.	TRBJ2-3	CASSPQILDTQYF	TGTGCCAGCAGCCCCCAGATTCTAGATACGCAGTATTTT
TRBV7-2	TRBD1	.	TRBJ2-5	CASTGTGGKTQYF	TGTGCCTCGACAGGGACAGGAGGAAAGACCCAGTACTTC
TRBV5-1	TRBD2	once	TRBJ2-3	CASSRGTSGSADTQYF	TGCGCCAGCAGCCGCGGGACTAGCGGGAGTGCAGATACGCAGTATTTT
TRBV28	.	.	TRBJ2-1	CASSPSGDYNEQFF	TGTGCCAGCAGCCCCTCGGGGGACTACAATGAGCAGTTCTTC
TRBV4-1	.	.	TRBJ2-1	CASSRAEDSSYNEQFF	TGCGCCAGCAGCCGGGCAGAGGACAGCTCCTACAATGAGCAGTTCTTC
TRBV5-5	.	.	TRBJ1-3	CASSPGLTNSGNTIYF	TGTGCCAGCAGCCCAGGACTCACTAACTCTGGAAACACCATATATTTT
TRBV19	TRBD1	.	TRBJ2-7	CASSPGGRNQFGQYF	TGTGCCAGTAGTCCAGGGGGTCGAAATCAGTTCGGGCAGTACTTC
TRBV11-1	.	.	TRBJ2-1	CASSLSLNYNEQFF	TGTGCCAGCAGCTTATCTCTGAACTACAATGAGCAGTTCTTC
TRBV6-5	.	few	TRBJ2-5	CASSYGQFGGETQYF	TGTGCCAGCAGTTACGGGCAGTTCGGAGGGGAGACCCAGTACTTC
TRBV27	.	.	TRBJ1-1	CASSFASLAPGNTEAFF	TGTGCCAGCAGTTTCGCGTCGTTGGCACCGGGGAACACTGAAGCTTTCTTT
TRBV28	.	.	TRBJ2-2	CASSSGTVPGELFF	TGTGCCAGCAGTTCGGGGACTGTTCCCGGGGAGCTGTTTTTT
TRBV5-7	.	.	TRBJ1-4	CASSFRQGNEKLFF	TGTGCCAGCAGCTTTAGGCAGGGCAATGAAAAACTGTTTTTT